Sequencing of this T cell receptor (beta chain) was carried out in a study of T-cell reconstitution after alpha-beta-depleted transplantation in children. Unique molecular identifiers were incorporated during preparation of the TCRbeta library. TCRdb called the PCR reads again in MiXCR, with one record for every CDR3 protein. The data hold about 980,000 distinct CDR3 sequences, with about 26% observed a single time. The CDR3 consists of 14 residues. V lost 6 bases and J lost 7; bases outside the gene matches: 8. Per germline, CDR1 DFQATT and CDR2 SNEGSKA (reference sequence). Study findings and constraints: There were some patients whose high TCRbeta diversity at day 60 came from surviving recipient T cells and thymic progenitors. Where alpha-beta T cells came from about two months after transplant was reportedly several hundred expanded graft clones. Newly generated T cells supplied most T-cell counts and diversity one year post-transplant.

This clonotype was observed a handful of times. As yet, its antigen is unknown. The chain recombines TRBV20-1 with TRBJ2-1; 11 bases line up with TRBD2. The specimen was PBMCs, mostly from graft donor cells, collected 360 days after TCRalphabeta/CD19-depleted stem cell transplant. The sequence derives from a boy younger than two who had a stem cell transplant for SCID, so the T cells may come from the graft donor. For the CDR3, the DNA is TGCAGTGCAGGGCTAGCGGGGGGCTGGAATGAGCAGTTCTTC. It specifies CSAGLAGGWNEQFF.